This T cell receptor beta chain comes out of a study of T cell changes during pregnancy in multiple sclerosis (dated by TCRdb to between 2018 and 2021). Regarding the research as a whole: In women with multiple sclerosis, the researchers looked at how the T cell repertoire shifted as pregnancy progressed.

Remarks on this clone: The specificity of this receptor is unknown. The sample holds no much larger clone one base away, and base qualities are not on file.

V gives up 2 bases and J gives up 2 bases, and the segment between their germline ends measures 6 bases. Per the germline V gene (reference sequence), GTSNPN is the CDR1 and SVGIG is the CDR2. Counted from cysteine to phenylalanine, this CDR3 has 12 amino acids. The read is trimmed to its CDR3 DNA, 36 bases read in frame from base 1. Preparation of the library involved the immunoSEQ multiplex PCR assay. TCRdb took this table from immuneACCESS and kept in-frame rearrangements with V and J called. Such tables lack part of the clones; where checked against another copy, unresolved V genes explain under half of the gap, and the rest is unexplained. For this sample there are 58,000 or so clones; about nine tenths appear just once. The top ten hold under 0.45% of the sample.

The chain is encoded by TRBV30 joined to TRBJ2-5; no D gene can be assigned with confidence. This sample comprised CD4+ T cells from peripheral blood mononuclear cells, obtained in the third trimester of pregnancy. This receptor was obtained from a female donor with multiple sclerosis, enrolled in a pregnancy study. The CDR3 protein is CAWSFSQETQYF. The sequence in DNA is TGTGCCTGGAGTTTCAGTCAAGAGACCCAGTACTTC.